Listed here are 3 T cell receptor beta chains from one sample, sequenced in a study of T cell repertoires in cytomegalovirus infection. TCRdb analysed the reads with MiXCR anew, one entry per CDR3 protein. The sample lists some 160,000 distinct CDR3 sequences, under 20% occurring once. Sequencing was performed on CD8+ T cells from PBMCs. The receptors were sampled from a human donor in good health (CMV status not recorded). Some clones in this sample may be carry-over from other donors' samples.

V usage is TRBV25-1 and J usage is TRBJ2-2; TRBD1 matches 10 bases. The germline CDR1 and CDR2 sequences are MGHDK and SYGVNS. The ends lost 4 bases at V and 5 bases at J; junction bases unmatched: 4. The CDR3 is made up of 15 amino acids. CDR3 in amino acids: CASSGDRGRTGELFF. The CDR3 DNA sequence: TGTGCCAGCAGTGGCGACAGGGGGCGGACCGGGGAGCTGTTTTTT.

This chain links TRBV28 with TRBJ2-5; D possibly corresponds to TRBD2 (5 bases). Trimming took 3 bases from V and 5 from J, leaving 10 bases between them. Germline V gene sequence: CDR1 MDHEN, CDR2 SYDVKM. The CDR3 covers 13 residues. The CDR3 protein is CASSFRGWETQYF. The CDR3 coding sequence is TGTGCCAGCAGTTTCCGGGGTTGGGAGACCCAGTACTTC.

This sequence joins TRBV25-1 and TRBJ2-1; D ambiguous. In germline, CDR1 is MGHDK, CDR2 SYGVNS. This CDR3 contains 14 residues. Deletions cut 1 base from V and 9 bases from J, with 13 bases between. The CDR3 DNA follows: TGTGCCAGCAGTGAATTGGGCCCGGCGGCTGAGCAGTTCTTC. Protein: CASSELGPAAEQFF. Complete variable domain (other parts from reference TRBV25-1 and TRBJ2-1): EADIYQTPRYLVIGTGKKITLECSQTMGHDKMYWYQQDPGMELHLIHYSYGVNSTEKGDLSSESTVSRIRTEHFPLTLESARPSHTSQYLCASSELGPAAEQFFGPGTRLTVL.